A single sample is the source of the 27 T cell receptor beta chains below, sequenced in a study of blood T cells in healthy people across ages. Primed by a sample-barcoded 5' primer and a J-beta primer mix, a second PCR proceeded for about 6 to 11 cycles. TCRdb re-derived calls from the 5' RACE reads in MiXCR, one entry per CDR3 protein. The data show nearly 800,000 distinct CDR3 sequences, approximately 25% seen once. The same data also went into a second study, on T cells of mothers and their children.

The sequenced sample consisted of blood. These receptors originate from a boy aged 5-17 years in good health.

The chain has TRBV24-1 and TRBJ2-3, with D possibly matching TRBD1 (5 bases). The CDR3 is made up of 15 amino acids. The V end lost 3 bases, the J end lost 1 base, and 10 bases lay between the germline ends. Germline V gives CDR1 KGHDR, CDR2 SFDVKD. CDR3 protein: CATSDKGLGTDTQYF. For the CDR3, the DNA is TGTGCCACCAGTGATAAGGGGCTCGGCACAGATACGCAGTATTTT.

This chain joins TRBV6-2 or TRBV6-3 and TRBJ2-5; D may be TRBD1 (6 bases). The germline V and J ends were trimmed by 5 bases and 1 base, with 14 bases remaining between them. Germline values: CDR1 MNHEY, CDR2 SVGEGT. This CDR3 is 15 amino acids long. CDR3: CASSLETGPQETQYF. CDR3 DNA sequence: TGTGCCAGCAGTCTGGAGACAGGCCCCCAAGAGACCCAGTACTTC.

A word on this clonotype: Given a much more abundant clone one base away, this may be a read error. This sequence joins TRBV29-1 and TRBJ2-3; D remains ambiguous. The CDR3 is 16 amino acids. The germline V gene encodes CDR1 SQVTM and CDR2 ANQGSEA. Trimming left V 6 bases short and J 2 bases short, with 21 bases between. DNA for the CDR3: TGCAGCGTAGATGGTGTGTCAGCGCCGTTCACAGATACGCAGTATTTT. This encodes CSVDGVSAPFTDTQYF.

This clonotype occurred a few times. CDR3: CSVANRGEETQYF. DNA for the CDR3: TGCAGCGTTGCCAACAGGGGTGAGGAGACCCAGTACTTC. The chain is built from TRBV29-1 and TRBJ2-5; 7 bases are a match to TRBD1. Germline V gene lookup returns CDR1 SQVTM and CDR2 ANQGSEA. This CDR3 spans 13 amino acids. V was pared by 4 bases and J by 5 bases, with 7 bases of the junction left unmatched.

As DNA, the CDR3 is TGTGCCAGCAGTAGCAAGGGACAAAGAGCGCGCGCGGAGCAGTTCTTC. Translating it yields CASSSKGQRARAEQFF. This chain links TRBV12-3 or TRBV12-4 with TRBJ2-1, with D perhaps TRBD1 (6 bases). This CDR3 contains 16 residues. V was shortened by 5 bases and J by 10 bases, with 24 bases between the two germline ends.

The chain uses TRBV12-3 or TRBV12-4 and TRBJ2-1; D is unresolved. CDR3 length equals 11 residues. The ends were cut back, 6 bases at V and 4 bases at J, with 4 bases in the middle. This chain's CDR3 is CASRIYNEQFF. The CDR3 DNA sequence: TGTGCCAGCAGAATATACAATGAGCAGTTCTTC.

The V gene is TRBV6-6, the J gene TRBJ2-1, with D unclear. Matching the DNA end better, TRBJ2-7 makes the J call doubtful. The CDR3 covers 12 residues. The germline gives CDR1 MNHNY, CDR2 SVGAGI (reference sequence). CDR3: CASKGDAYEQYF. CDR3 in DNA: TGTGCCAGCAAGGGTGATGCCTACGAGCAGTACTTC.

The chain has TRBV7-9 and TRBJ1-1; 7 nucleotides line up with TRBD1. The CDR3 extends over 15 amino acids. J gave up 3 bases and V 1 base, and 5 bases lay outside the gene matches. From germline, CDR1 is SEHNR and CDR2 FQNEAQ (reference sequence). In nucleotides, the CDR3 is TGTGCCAGCAGCTTAGACAGGGGCGGCCACACTGAAGCTTTCTTT. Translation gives CASSLDRGGHTEAFF.

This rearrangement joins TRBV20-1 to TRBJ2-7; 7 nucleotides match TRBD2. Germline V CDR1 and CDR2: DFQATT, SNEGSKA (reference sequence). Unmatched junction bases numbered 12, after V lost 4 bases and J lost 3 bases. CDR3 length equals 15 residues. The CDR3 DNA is TGCAGTGCTAAACCTAGTGGGAGGGGAAACTACGAGCAGTACTTC. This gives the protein CSAKPSGRGNYEQYF.

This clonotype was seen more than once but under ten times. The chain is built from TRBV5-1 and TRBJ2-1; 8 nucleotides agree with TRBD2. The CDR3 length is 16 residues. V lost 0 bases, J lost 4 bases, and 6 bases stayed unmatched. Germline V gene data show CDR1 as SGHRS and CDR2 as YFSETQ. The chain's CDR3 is CASSLETSVEYNEQFF. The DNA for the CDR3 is TGCGCCAGCAGCTTGGAGACTAGCGTGGAATACAATGAGCAGTTCTTC.

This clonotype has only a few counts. CDR3 sequence (DNA): TGTGCCTGGAGCCGCGGGAGCTCCTACGAGCAGTACTTC. As protein: CAWSRGSSYEQYF. This sequence joins TRBV30 and TRBJ2-5; TRBD2 aligns across 7 bases. The J call may be mistaken, given a closer DNA end match to TRBJ2-7. The CDR3 covers 13 residues. Germline values: CDR1 GTSNPN, CDR2 SVGIG (reference sequence).

CDR3 residues: CASSSGLALSSYEQYF. In DNA, the CDR3 is TGTGCCAGCAGCTCAGGACTAGCGTTGAGCTCCTACGAGCAGTACTTC. The chain combines TRBV7-9 with TRBJ2-7, with 9 bases that match TRBD2. Trimming at V came to 4 bases and at J to 0 bases, leaving 7 bases not matched to a gene. Germline lookup yields CDR1 SEHNR and CDR2 FQNEAQ (reference sequence). The CDR3 loop spans 16 amino acids.

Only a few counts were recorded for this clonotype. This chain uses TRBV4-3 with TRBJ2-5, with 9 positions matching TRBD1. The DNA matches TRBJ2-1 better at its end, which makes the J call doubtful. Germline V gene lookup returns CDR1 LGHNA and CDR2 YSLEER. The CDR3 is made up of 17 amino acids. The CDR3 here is CASSQDFGTGFRGEQFF. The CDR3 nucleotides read TGCGCCAGCAGCCAAGATTTCGGGACAGGGTTCCGAGGTGAGCAGTTCTTC.

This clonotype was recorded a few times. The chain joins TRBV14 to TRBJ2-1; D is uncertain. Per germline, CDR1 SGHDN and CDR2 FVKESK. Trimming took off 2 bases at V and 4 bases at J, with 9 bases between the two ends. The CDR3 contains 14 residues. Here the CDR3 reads CASSQRTDYNEQFF. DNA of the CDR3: TGTGCCAGCAGCCAAAGGACGGATTACAATGAGCAGTTCTTC.

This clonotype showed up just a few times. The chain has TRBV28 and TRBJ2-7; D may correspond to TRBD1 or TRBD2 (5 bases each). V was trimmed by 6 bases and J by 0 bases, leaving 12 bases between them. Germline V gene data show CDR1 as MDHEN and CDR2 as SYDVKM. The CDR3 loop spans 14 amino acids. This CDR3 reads CASRKPGGSYEQYF. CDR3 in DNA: TGTGCCAGCAGAAAACCTGGGGGCTCCTACGAGCAGTACTTC.

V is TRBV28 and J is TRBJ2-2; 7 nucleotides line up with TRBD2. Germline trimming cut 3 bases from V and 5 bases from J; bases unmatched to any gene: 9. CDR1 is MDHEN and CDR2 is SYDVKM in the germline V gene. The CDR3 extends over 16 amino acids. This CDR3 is CASSFPRPSGTGELFF. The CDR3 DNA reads TGTGCCAGCAGTTTTCCGAGGCCTAGCGGAACCGGGGAGCTGTTTTTT.

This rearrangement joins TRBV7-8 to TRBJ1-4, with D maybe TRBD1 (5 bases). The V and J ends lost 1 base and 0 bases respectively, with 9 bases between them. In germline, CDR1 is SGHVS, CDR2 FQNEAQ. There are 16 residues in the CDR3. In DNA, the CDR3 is TGTGCCAGCAGCTTAGGGGCAGGGACAACTAATGAAAAACTGTTTTTT. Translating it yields CASSLGAGTTNEKLFF.

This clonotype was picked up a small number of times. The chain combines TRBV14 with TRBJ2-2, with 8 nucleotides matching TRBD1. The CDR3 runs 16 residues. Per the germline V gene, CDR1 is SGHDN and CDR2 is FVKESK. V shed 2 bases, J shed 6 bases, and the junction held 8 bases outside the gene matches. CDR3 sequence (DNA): TGTGCCAGCAGCCAACGGACAGGGAGTATCGCCGGGGAGCTGTTTTTT. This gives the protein CASSQRTGSIAGELFF.

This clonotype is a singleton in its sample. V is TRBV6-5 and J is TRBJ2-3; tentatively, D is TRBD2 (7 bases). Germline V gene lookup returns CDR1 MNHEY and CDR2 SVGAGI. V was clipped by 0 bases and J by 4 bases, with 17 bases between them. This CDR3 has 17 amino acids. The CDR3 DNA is TGTGCCAGCAGTTACTCGGCGGGGGCAGGGGAGTCAGATACGCAGTATTTT. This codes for CASSYSAGAGESDTQYF.

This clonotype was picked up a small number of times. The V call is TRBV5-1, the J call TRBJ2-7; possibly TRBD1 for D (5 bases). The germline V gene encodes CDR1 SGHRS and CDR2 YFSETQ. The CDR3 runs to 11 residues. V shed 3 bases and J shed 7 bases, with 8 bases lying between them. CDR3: CASSSGWEQYF. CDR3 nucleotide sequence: TGCGCCAGCAGCTCAGGGTGGGAGCAGTACTTC.

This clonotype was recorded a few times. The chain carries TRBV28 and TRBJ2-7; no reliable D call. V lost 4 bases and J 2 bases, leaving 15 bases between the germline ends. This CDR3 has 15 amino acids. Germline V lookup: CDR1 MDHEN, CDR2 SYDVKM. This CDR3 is CASSSSGRLTYEQYF. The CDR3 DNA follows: TGTGCCAGCAGTTCCTCCGGCAGGCTAACCTACGAGCAGTACTTC.

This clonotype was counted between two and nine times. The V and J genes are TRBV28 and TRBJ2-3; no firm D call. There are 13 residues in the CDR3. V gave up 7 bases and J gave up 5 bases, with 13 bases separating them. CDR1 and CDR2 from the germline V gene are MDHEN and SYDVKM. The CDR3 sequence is CASTPLELDTQYF. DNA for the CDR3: TGTGCCAGCACCCCCCTTGAGTTAGATACGCAGTATTTT.

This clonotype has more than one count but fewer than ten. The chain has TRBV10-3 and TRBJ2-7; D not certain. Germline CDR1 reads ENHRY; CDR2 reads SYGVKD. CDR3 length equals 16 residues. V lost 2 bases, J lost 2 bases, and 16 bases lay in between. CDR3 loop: CAISEPSLGSTYEQYF. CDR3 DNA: TGTGCCATCAGTGAGCCAAGTTTAGGTTCCACCTACGAGCAGTACTTC.

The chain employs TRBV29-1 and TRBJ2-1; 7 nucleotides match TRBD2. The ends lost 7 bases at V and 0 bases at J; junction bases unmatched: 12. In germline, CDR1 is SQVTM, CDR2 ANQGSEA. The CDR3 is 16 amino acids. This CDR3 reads CSAKRGDPLSYNEQFF. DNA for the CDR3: TGCAGCGCCAAGCGGGGAGATCCACTCTCCTACAATGAGCAGTTCTTC.

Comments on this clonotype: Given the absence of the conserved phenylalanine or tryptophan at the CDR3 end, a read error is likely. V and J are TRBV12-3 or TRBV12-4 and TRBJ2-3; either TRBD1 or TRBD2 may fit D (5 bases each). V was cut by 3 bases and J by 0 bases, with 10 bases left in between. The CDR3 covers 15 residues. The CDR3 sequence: CASSFVGRSTDTQYL. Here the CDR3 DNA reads TGTGCCAGCAGTTTTGTGGGACGCAGCACAGATACGCAGTATCTT.

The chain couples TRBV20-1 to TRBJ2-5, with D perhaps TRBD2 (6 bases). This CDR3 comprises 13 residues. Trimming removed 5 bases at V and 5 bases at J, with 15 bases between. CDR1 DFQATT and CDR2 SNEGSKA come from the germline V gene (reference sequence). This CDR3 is CSAPMGGWETQYF. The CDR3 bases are TGCAGTGCTCCTATGGGAGGCTGGGAGACCCAGTACTTC.

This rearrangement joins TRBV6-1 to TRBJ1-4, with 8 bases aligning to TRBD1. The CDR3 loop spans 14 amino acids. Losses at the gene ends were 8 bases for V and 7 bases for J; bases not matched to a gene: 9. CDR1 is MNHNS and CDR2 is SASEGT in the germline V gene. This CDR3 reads CASVGTGEGEKLFF. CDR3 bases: TGTGCCAGCGTAGGGACAGGAGAGGGTGAAAAACTGTTTTTT.